Presented here are 2 T cell receptor beta chains from one specimen sequenced in a study of control samples from healthy donors and cancer patients. Produced via immunoSEQ multiplex PCR; TCRdb's table is partial and in-frame only. The data hold around 110,000 clones, with 93% observed a single time. Sequencing was done on a sample of blood. The receptors shown here come from a man aged 25-40 years in good health.

As concerns this clone: At the DNA level, this CDR3 is encoded by other sequences in the same sample as well. V is TRBV18 and J is TRBJ1-1; D gene uncertain. Looked up from germline, CDR1 is KGHSH and CDR2 is LQKENI. This CDR3 contains 12 residues. Trimming stripped 1 base from V and 0 bases from J, with 0 bases between. The CDR3 nucleotides are TGTGCCAGCTCACCACTGAACACTGAAGCTTTCTTT. Translating gives CASSPLNTEAFF.

The chain recombines TRBV30 with TRBJ2-2, with D maybe TRBD2 (6 bases). In germline, CDR1 is GTSNPN, CDR2 SVGIG (reference sequence). The V end was cut by 3 bases, the J end by 5 bases, with 19 bases between. The CDR3 sequence is 16 residues long. The CDR3 DNA reads TGTGCCTGGAGCCACCGGCGGGGTGTGGGGACCGGGGAGCTGTTTTTT. It translates to CAWSHRRGVGTGELFF.